This TCR beta chain emerged from a study of blood T cell repertoires in COVID-19. Study-level information: T cells, B-cell-depleted T cells, or PBMCs supplied cDNA or gDNA.

The CDR3 is made up of 13 amino acids. Germline-derived CDR1 and CDR2 are LGHNT and FRNRAP. Trimming stripped 2 bases from V and 5 bases from J, with 9 bases between. Authors' methods: Reference gene primer amplification gave nucleated cell count estimates. TCRdb keeps only in-frame clones here, not all; method: immunoSEQ multiplex PCR. Clone size and V and J calls were adopted from that table, with D and trimming inferred from the DNA. Of about 80,000 clones listed, over 75% were seen once; the top ten hold roughly 9%. Sequenced input: peripheral blood. The clonotype originates from a human donor in a cohort sampled during active COVID-19. The V call is TRBV12-5, the J call TRBJ1-1, with no clear D. The CDR3 loop reads CASGLLGRTEAFF. DNA for the CDR3: TGTGCTAGTGGTTTGCTGGGGAGGACTGAAGCTTTCTTT.